The table lists the clone carrying this TCR beta chain with a count of one. Its antigen is not identified. The entry originates in a study of shared clonotypes between healthy human individuals. The length of the CDR3 is 14 residues. The germline V gene has CDR1 SGHDT and CDR2 YYEEEE. The germline V and J ends were trimmed by 4 bases and 4 bases, with 12 bases remaining between them. The method was immunoSEQ multiplex PCR; TCRdb's version includes in-frame clones alone and lacks a portion of them. The sample shows about 650,000 clones, just under 97% of them seen only once. The study's findings and limits: Sharing across a few donors was seen in 4% to 6.5% of naive CD4 clonotypes.

The naive CD8 subset, CD45RO-negative cells positively selected for CCR7, excluded terminally differentiated effector memory CD45RA+ cells. The chain employs TRBV5-6 and TRBJ2-1; D may be TRBD2 (5 bases). Sequencing was performed on naive CD8+ T cells sorted from blood. The source of this sequence is a woman in her twenties or thirties in good health. The DNA for the CDR3 is TGTGCCAGCAGCCCGGGGTGGAGATACAATGAGCAGTTCTTC. It is translated as CASSPGWRYNEQFF.